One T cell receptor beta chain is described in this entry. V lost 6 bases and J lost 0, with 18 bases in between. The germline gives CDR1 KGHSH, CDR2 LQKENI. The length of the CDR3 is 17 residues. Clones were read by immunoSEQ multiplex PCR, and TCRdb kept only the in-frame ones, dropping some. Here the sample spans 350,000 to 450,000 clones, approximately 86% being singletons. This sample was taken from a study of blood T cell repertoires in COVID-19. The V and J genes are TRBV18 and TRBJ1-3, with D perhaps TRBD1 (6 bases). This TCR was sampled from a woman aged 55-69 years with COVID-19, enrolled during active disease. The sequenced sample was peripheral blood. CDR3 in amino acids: CASSGADIFNSGNTIYF. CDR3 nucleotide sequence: TGTGCCAGCTCGGGGGCGGACATCTTTAACTCTGGAAACACCATATATTTT.